This entry is about one T cell receptor beta chain. The antigen is undetermined. One junction end does not reproduce the germline sequence, and a read error may be involved. The sample is drawn from a study of T cell repertoires in cytomegalovirus infection. Study as a whole: HLA-B-restricted CMV epitopes that are well studied were used alongside recently identified HLA-C-restricted ones.

TCRdb re-derived calls from the reads in MiXCR, one entry per CDR3 protein. This sample has 200,000 to 250,000 distinct CDR3 sequences; 35% to 40% occur once, and the top ten carry roughly three fifths. The sequenced sample was CD8+ T cells from cultured PBMCs, obtained from culture after CMV antigen stimulation. This clonotype originated in a human donor in good health (CMV status not recorded). Some clones in this sample may be carry-over from other donors' samples.

The CDR3 sequence is CARSLVGLDENIQYF. The CDR3 coding sequence is TGTGCCAGAAGCTTAGTTGGGTTGGATGAAAACATTCAGTACTTC. The V call is TRBV7-2, the J call TRBJ2-4; the D is unclear. The CDR3 consists of 15 residues. Looked up from germline, CDR1 is SGHTA and CDR2 is FQGNSA. Filled out from reference TRBV7-2 and TRBJ2-4, the complete variable domain reads GAGVSQSPSNKVTEKGKDVELRCDPISGHTALYWYRQSLGQGLEFLIYFQGNSAPDKSGLPSDRFSAERTGGSVSTLTIQRTQQEDSAVYLCARSLVGLDENIQYFGAGTRLSVL.